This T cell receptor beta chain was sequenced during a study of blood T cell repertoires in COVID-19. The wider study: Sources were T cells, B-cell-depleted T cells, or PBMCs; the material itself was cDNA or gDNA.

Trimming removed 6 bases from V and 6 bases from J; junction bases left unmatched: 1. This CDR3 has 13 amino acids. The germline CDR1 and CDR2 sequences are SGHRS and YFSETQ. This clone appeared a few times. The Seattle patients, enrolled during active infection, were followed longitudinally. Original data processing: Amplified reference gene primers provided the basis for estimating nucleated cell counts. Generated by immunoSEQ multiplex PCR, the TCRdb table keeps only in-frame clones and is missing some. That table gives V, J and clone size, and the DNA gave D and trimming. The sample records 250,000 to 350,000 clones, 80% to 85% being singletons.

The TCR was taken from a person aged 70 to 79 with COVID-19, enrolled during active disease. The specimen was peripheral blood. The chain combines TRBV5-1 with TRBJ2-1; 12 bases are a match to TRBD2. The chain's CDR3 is CASTLAGGNEQFF. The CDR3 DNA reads TGCGCCAGCACACTAGCGGGGGGCAATGAGCAGTTCTTC.